Sequencing of this T cell receptor beta chain was carried out in a study of response to subunit inactivated influenza vaccine. Findings of the study overall: Authors suggested each seasonal flu vaccination may recruit only limited numbers of new T cells.

Of note for this clonotype: As yet, its antigen is unknown.

TCRdb passed the RT-PCR reads through MiXCR, listing each CDR3 protein once. The sample has almost 600,000 distinct CDR3 sequences; approximately 15% are singletons. Germline CDR1 DFQATT, CDR2 SNEGSKA (reference sequence). V was pared by 6 bases and J by 2 bases, with 19 bases between. The CDR3 contains 15 residues. The chain carries TRBV20-1 and TRBJ2-5; D is possibly TRBD2 (6 bases). The specimen comprised PBMCs from blood, sampled roughly 13 days after vaccination. The sequence derives from a man in his fifties who received an inactivated influenza vaccine. The CDR3 here is CSANPAAGKQETQYF. CDR3 nucleotides: TGCAGTGCAAACCCGGCAGCGGGTAAACAAGAGACCCAGTACTTC.